The rows below give T cell receptor beta chains drawn from one sample of a study of T cells in Graves' hyperthyroidism and ophthalmopathy. In TCRdb, the multiplex PCR reads were re-called with MiXCR into one record per CDR3 protein. The top ten clones hold roughly a sixth of a sample with around 700,000 distinct CDR3 sequences, approximately 18% of them seen once. The sample consisted of blood. The origin of the receptors is a woman aged 45-65 years with Graves' hyperthyroidism that later progressed to Graves' ophthalmopathy. The CDR3 runs from the conserved cysteine through the conserved F or W. Fields, in order: V gene, D gene, J gene, clone size, CDR3 DNA, CDR3 protein. A D gene is named only where the DNA matches it firmly. Expanded clones get a size class; other rows say once, few or many, or leave the size out.

v_call: TRBV18; d_call: .; j_call: TRBJ2-1; clone_size: many; cdr3_nt: TGTGCCAGCTCACTGGGACTGGACAATGAGCAGTTCTTC; cdr3_aa: CASSLGLDNEQFF
v_call: TRBV12-3/TRBV12-4; d_call: .; j_call: TRBJ1-5; clone_size: many; cdr3_nt: TGTGCCAGCAGTTTGGGTCTACAAGGTCAGCCCCAGCATTTT; cdr3_aa: CASSLGLQGQPQHF
v_call: TRBV6-1; d_call: TRBD2; j_call: TRBJ2-2; clone_size: few; cdr3_nt: TGTGCCAGCAAACTCGGACTAGCGGACACCGGGGAGCTGTTTTTT; cdr3_aa: CASKLGLADTGELFF
v_call: TRBV3-1; d_call: TRBD2; j_call: TRBJ2-5; clone_size: many; cdr3_nt: TGTGCCAGCAGCCAAGATGGGGTAGCGGGGGCCGGTCGGACCCAGTACTTC; cdr3_aa: CASSQDGVAGAGRTQYF
v_call: TRBV11-2; d_call: .; j_call: TRBJ2-5; clone_size: few; cdr3_nt: TGTGCCAGCAGCCCGGGGACTCTTTACCAAGAGACCCAGTACTTC; cdr3_aa: CASSPGTLYQETQYF
v_call: TRBV6-5; d_call: .; j_call: TRBJ2-5; clone_size: .; cdr3_nt: TGTGCCAGCAGTTACGCAGGAACCGAGACCCAGTACTTC; cdr3_aa: CASSYAGTETQYF
v_call: TRBV2; d_call: .; j_call: TRBJ1-2; clone_size: many; cdr3_nt: TGTGCCAGGCGAACTGGCGGCTACACCTTC; cdr3_aa: CARRTGGYTF
v_call: TRBV2; d_call: .; j_call: TRBJ1-6; clone_size: many; cdr3_nt: TGTGCCAGCAGTGGGGGGAACAATTCACCCCTCCACTTT; cdr3_aa: CASSGGNNSPLHF
v_call: TRBV19; d_call: .; j_call: TRBJ2-7; clone_size: .; cdr3_nt: TGTGCCAGTAGTAATATAGGGGGAACCTACGAGCAGTACTTC; cdr3_aa: CASSNIGGTYEQYF
v_call: TRBV6-8; d_call: .; j_call: TRBJ1-2; clone_size: few; cdr3_nt: TGTGCCAGCATCTTGACCAGTAACTATGGCTACACCTTC; cdr3_aa: CASILTSNYGYTF
v_call: TRBV5-1; d_call: .; j_call: TRBJ2-3; clone_size: many; cdr3_nt: TGCGCCAGCAGCTTGGAGTCAGGACGGGGAGATACGCAGTATTTT; cdr3_aa: CASSLESGRGDTQYF
v_call: TRBV7-6; d_call: .; j_call: TRBJ1-2; clone_size: .; cdr3_nt: TGTGCCAGCAGCTTAGCCGAGACCCGGTGGGAAGGCTACACCTTC; cdr3_aa: CASSLAETRWEGYTF
v_call: TRBV12-3/TRBV12-4; d_call: TRBD1; j_call: TRBJ2-1; clone_size: once; cdr3_nt: TGTGCCAGCAGTGGACAGGGCGTTACCAATGAGCAGTTCTTC; cdr3_aa: CASSGQGVTNEQFF
v_call: TRBV3-1; d_call: TRBD1; j_call: TRBJ1-1; clone_size: many; cdr3_nt: TGTGCCAGCAGCTATGACAGGGACGCCGAAGCTTTCTTT; cdr3_aa: CASSYDRDAEAFF
v_call: TRBV3-1; d_call: .; j_call: TRBJ1-2; clone_size: few; cdr3_nt: TGTGCCAGCAGCCAAGATTCAGGGGTAAACTATGGCTACACCTTC; cdr3_aa: CASSQDSGVNYGYTF
v_call: TRBV2; d_call: TRBD1; j_call: TRBJ2-1; clone_size: .; cdr3_nt: TGTGCCATCTCTGAGGCAGGGACAGAGTTCTTC; cdr3_aa: CAISEAGTEFF
v_call: TRBV10-3; d_call: TRBD2; j_call: TRBJ2-1; clone_size: few; cdr3_nt: TGTGCCATCAGTGAGGGACTAGCGGAACTCAATGAGCAGTTCTTC; cdr3_aa: CAISEGLAELNEQFF
v_call: TRBV9; d_call: .; j_call: TRBJ2-7; clone_size: few; cdr3_nt: TGTGCCAGCAGCTCCCGGACCGCTTTCGGGTACGAGCAGTACTTC; cdr3_aa: CASSSRTAFGYEQYF
v_call: TRBV6-1; d_call: .; j_call: TRBJ2-1; clone_size: many; cdr3_nt: TGTGCCAGCAGGCTAGCGACGATCGATGAGCAGTTCTTC; cdr3_aa: CASRLATIDEQFF
v_call: TRBV5-1; d_call: .; j_call: TRBJ2-2; clone_size: .; cdr3_nt: TGCGCCAGCAGCTTGGGCCTGGGGGGCACCGGGGAGCTGTTTTTT; cdr3_aa: CASSLGLGGTGELFF
v_call: TRBV20-1; d_call: TRBD1; j_call: TRBJ2-3; clone_size: many; cdr3_nt: TGCAGTGCCCCCCAGGGGGCTGCGCTATCAGATACGCAGTATTTT; cdr3_aa: CSAPQGAALSDTQYF
v_call: TRBV28; d_call: .; j_call: TRBJ1-2; clone_size: .; cdr3_nt: TGTGCCAGCTCAAGACCAGAGAAGAACTATGGCTACACCTTC; cdr3_aa: CASSRPEKNYGYTF
v_call: TRBV5-1; d_call: TRBD1; j_call: TRBJ2-2; clone_size: .; cdr3_nt: TGCGCCAGCAGCGTGGACAGGGTCACCGGGGAGCTGTTTTTT; cdr3_aa: CASSVDRVTGELFF
v_call: TRBV20-1; d_call: .; j_call: TRBJ2-7; clone_size: many; cdr3_nt: TGCAGTGCTGGTCAGAACTCCTACGAGCAGTACTTC; cdr3_aa: CSAGQNSYEQYF
v_call: TRBV12-3/TRBV12-4; d_call: TRBD2; j_call: TRBJ2-2; clone_size: many; cdr3_nt: TGTGCCAGCAGTTCCGGGGGGGGCGACACCGGGGAGCTGTTTTTT; cdr3_aa: CASSSGGGDTGELFF
v_call: TRBV9; d_call: .; j_call: TRBJ2-5; clone_size: few; cdr3_nt: TGTGCCAGCAGCCCACTTGTGGGGGTCAAAGAGACCCAGTACTTC; cdr3_aa: CASSPLVGVKETQYF
v_call: TRBV6-1; d_call: TRBD1; j_call: TRBJ1-1; clone_size: few; cdr3_nt: TGTGCCAGCAGTGCTCCGGGACAGGGACAGATGAACACTGAAGCTTTCTTT; cdr3_aa: CASSAPGQGQMNTEAFF
v_call: TRBV6-2/TRBV6-3; d_call: TRBD2; j_call: TRBJ2-4; clone_size: .; cdr3_nt: TGTGCCAGCAGAACTAGCGGGCAAAACATTCAGTACTTC; cdr3_aa: CASRTSGQNIQYF
v_call: TRBV4-1; d_call: .; j_call: TRBJ2-2; clone_size: .; cdr3_nt: TGCGCCAGCAGCCAAGTTTCCCCGGGAACCGGGGAGCTGTTTTTT; cdr3_aa: CASSQVSPGTGELFF
v_call: TRBV7-8; d_call: .; j_call: TRBJ2-5; clone_size: .; cdr3_nt: TGTGCCAGCAGCTGGGTTCAGCAAGAGACCCAGTACTTC; cdr3_aa: CASSWVQQETQYF
v_call: TRBV29-1; d_call: .; j_call: TRBJ2-5; clone_size: few; cdr3_nt: TGCAGCGTTCGCTACGGGCCTCAAGAGACCCAGTACTTC; cdr3_aa: CSVRYGPQETQYF
v_call: TRBV18; d_call: .; j_call: TRBJ2-7; clone_size: many; cdr3_nt: TGTGCCAGCTCACCAGCAACCTCCTACGAGCAGTACTTC; cdr3_aa: CASSPATSYEQYF
v_call: TRBV24-1; d_call: .; j_call: TRBJ2-2; clone_size: .; cdr3_nt: TGTGCCACCGCCCCCCACGGAACCGGGGAGCTGTTTTTT; cdr3_aa: CATAPHGTGELFF
v_call: TRBV3-1; d_call: .; j_call: TRBJ2-1; clone_size: many; cdr3_nt: TGTGCCAGCAGCCAAACGGGGGACCCTAACAATGAGCAGTTCTTC; cdr3_aa: CASSQTGDPNNEQFF
v_call: TRBV19; d_call: .; j_call: TRBJ1-5; clone_size: .; cdr3_nt: TGTGCCAGCGGGGGGAGCTTCAATCAGCCCCAGCATTTT; cdr3_aa: CASGGSFNQPQHF
v_call: TRBV7-9; d_call: .; j_call: TRBJ2-2; clone_size: .; cdr3_nt: TGTGCCAGCAGCTCACCGATTTCAGGGAATGAGGAGCTGTTTTTT; cdr3_aa: CASSSPISGNEELFF
v_call: TRBV19; d_call: .; j_call: TRBJ1-2; clone_size: .; cdr3_nt: TGTGCCAGTACCGACCCCCTGCAGGGGAGCTACGGCTACACCTTC; cdr3_aa: CASTDPLQGSYGYTF
v_call: TRBV20-1; d_call: .; j_call: TRBJ2-7; clone_size: many; cdr3_nt: TGCAGTGCTAGAGATTGGGCGACTAGTTCCCACGAGCAGTACTTC; cdr3_aa: CSARDWATSSHEQYF
v_call: TRBV6-1; d_call: .; j_call: TRBJ2-7; clone_size: .; cdr3_nt: TGTGCCAGCAGCCCAACGCGATCTGGCGAGCAGTACTTC; cdr3_aa: CASSPTRSGEQYF
v_call: TRBV6-1; d_call: .; j_call: TRBJ1-3; clone_size: .; cdr3_nt: TGTGCCAGCTCGGCTGCCTCTCCGATCTCTGGAAACACCATATATTTT; cdr3_aa: CASSAASPISGNTIYF
v_call: TRBV5-1; d_call: .; j_call: TRBJ1-2; clone_size: many; cdr3_nt: TGCGCCAGCAGCTACGGGACGGACTATGGCTACACCTTC; cdr3_aa: CASSYGTDYGYTF
v_call: TRBV20-1; d_call: .; j_call: TRBJ1-2; clone_size: few; cdr3_nt: TGCAGTGCTACACGGGACCTCGAGTCCTATGGCTACACCTTC; cdr3_aa: CSATRDLESYGYTF
v_call: TRBV12-3/TRBV12-4; d_call: .; j_call: TRBJ2-7; clone_size: .; cdr3_nt: TGTGCCAGCAGTGAAGAGGCTCGGGTCGAGCAGTACTTC; cdr3_aa: CASSEEARVEQYF
v_call: TRBV27; d_call: .; j_call: TRBJ1-4; clone_size: .; cdr3_nt: TGTGCCAGCAGTGCGTTACCCCCAAGGGGCGGTAGTGAAAAACTGTTTTTT; cdr3_aa: CASSALPPRGGSEKLFF
v_call: TRBV5-1; d_call: TRBD1; j_call: TRBJ2-3; clone_size: many; cdr3_nt: TGCGCCAGCAGTACCGGGACAGGGAGAGATACGCAGTATTTT; cdr3_aa: CASSTGTGRDTQYF
v_call: TRBV7-9; d_call: .; j_call: TRBJ2-3; clone_size: few; cdr3_nt: TGTGCCAGCAGCTTAGCGGCGCAGCGAACGCAGTATTTT; cdr3_aa: CASSLAAQRTQYF
v_call: TRBV29-1; d_call: .; j_call: TRBJ2-1; clone_size: .; cdr3_nt: TGCAGCGTTGAACACGGGCTGAACAATGAGCAGTTCTTC; cdr3_aa: CSVEHGLNNEQFF
v_call: TRBV20-1; d_call: TRBD2; j_call: TRBJ2-7; clone_size: many; cdr3_nt: TGCAGTGCTAGAGAGGGGTTAGCGGGCCGCTACGAGCAGTACTTC; cdr3_aa: CSAREGLAGRYEQYF
v_call: TRBV7-9; d_call: .; j_call: TRBJ2-1; clone_size: .; cdr3_nt: TGTGCCAGCAGCTTAGCAATAGTGTACAATGAGCAGTTCTTC; cdr3_aa: CASSLAIVYNEQFF
v_call: TRBV12-3/TRBV12-4; d_call: TRBD2; j_call: TRBJ2-7; clone_size: many; cdr3_nt: TGTGCCAGCAGGTCAGCGGGGGGCCCCTACGAGCAGTACTTC; cdr3_aa: CASRSAGGPYEQYF
v_call: TRBV6-2/TRBV6-3; d_call: .; j_call: TRBJ2-1; clone_size: few; cdr3_nt: TGTGCCAGCAGTTACCAGGGACTCTCCTCCAATGAGCAGTTCTTC; cdr3_aa: CASSYQGLSSNEQFF